This entry describes one T cell receptor (beta chain). This specimen comes from a study of cytomegalovirus exposure and HLA in healthy donors. Data came from immunoSEQ multiplex PCR; TCRdb stores just in-frame clones and leaves some out. The table records roughly 70,000 clones, approximately 95% of them present only once. This clonotype originated in a man between 18 and 35 years old in good health and CMV-seropositive. The material sequenced was PBMCs.

The CDR3 protein is CASSPPGRGRGDEQFF. CDR3 coding DNA: TGTGCCAGCTCACCACCGGGGAGAGGGCGTGGAGATGAGCAGTTCTTC. This chain links TRBV18 with TRBJ2-1; weak D call: TRBD2 (5 bases). Trimming removed 0 bases at V and 8 bases at J, with 17 bases between. This CDR3 region has 16 residues. Per the germline V gene, CDR1 is KGHSH and CDR2 is LQKENI. Looking up the rest from reference TRBV18 and TRBJ2-1 gives the full variable domain: NAGVMQNPRHLVRRRGQEARLRCSPMKGHSHVYWYRQLPEEGLKFMVYLQKENIIDESGMPKERFSAEFPKEGPSILRIQQVVRGDSAAYFCASSPPGRGRGDEQFFGPGTRLTVL.